One T cell receptor (beta chain) is described in this entry. Its cognate antigen is unknown. Relative to the germline gene, one junction end is altered; a read error may explain this. This specimen comes from a study of T cell responses to AZD1222 COVID-19 vaccine. Study conclusions and caveats: Repertoire sampling was restricted to post-peak T cell response timepoints. Across the whole spike, CD4 TCRs peaked at regions 160-218 and 743-854.

Clones were read by immunoSEQ multiplex PCR, and TCRdb kept only the in-frame ones, dropping some. Of approximately 80,000 clones listed, 85% to 90% are singletons. The CDR3 loop spans 15 amino acids. CDR1 is SSHAT, CDR2 FNYEAQ, per germline (reference sequence). The chain joins TRBV7-7 to TRBJ2-3; 9 nucleotides agree with TRBD1. The specimen was peripheral blood, collected on day 0 of AZD1222 vaccination. The receptor's source is an adult in good health. CDR3 loop: CASSLGTGFTDTQYF. As DNA, the CDR3 is TGTGCTAGCAGCTTAGGGACAGGGTTCACAGATACGCAGTATTTT.